This TCR beta chain comes out of a study of siplizumab effects on memory and regulatory T cells. Comment on this clone: The antigen is undetermined.

This CDR3 spans 14 amino acids. CDR1 and CDR2 (germline): MNHNY, SVGAGI (reference sequence). Trimming shortened V by 6 bases and J by 3 bases, and 14 bases separated the two germline ends. Assaying covered 75,000 to 100,000 TCR templates per sample. Clones were read by immunoSEQ multiplex PCR, and TCRdb kept only the in-frame ones, dropping some. Of around 100,000 clones in the sample, 92% were seen once. Study-level results: Siplizumab significantly decreased alloreactive sequences from unstimulated CD4+ memory cells. Assignment of a naive or memory phenotype failed for roughly 75-95% of the proliferating CD4+ or CD8+ clones.

The chain carries TRBV6-6 and TRBJ1-2, with a possible D match to TRBD1 (6 bases). This sequence originates from a human donor in good health. Specimen: non-Treg CD4+ T cells sorted from blood. The CDR3 spells CASSKGTLDYGYTF. In nucleotides, the CDR3 is TGTGCCAGCAGCAAAGGGACACTCGACTATGGCTACACCTTC.